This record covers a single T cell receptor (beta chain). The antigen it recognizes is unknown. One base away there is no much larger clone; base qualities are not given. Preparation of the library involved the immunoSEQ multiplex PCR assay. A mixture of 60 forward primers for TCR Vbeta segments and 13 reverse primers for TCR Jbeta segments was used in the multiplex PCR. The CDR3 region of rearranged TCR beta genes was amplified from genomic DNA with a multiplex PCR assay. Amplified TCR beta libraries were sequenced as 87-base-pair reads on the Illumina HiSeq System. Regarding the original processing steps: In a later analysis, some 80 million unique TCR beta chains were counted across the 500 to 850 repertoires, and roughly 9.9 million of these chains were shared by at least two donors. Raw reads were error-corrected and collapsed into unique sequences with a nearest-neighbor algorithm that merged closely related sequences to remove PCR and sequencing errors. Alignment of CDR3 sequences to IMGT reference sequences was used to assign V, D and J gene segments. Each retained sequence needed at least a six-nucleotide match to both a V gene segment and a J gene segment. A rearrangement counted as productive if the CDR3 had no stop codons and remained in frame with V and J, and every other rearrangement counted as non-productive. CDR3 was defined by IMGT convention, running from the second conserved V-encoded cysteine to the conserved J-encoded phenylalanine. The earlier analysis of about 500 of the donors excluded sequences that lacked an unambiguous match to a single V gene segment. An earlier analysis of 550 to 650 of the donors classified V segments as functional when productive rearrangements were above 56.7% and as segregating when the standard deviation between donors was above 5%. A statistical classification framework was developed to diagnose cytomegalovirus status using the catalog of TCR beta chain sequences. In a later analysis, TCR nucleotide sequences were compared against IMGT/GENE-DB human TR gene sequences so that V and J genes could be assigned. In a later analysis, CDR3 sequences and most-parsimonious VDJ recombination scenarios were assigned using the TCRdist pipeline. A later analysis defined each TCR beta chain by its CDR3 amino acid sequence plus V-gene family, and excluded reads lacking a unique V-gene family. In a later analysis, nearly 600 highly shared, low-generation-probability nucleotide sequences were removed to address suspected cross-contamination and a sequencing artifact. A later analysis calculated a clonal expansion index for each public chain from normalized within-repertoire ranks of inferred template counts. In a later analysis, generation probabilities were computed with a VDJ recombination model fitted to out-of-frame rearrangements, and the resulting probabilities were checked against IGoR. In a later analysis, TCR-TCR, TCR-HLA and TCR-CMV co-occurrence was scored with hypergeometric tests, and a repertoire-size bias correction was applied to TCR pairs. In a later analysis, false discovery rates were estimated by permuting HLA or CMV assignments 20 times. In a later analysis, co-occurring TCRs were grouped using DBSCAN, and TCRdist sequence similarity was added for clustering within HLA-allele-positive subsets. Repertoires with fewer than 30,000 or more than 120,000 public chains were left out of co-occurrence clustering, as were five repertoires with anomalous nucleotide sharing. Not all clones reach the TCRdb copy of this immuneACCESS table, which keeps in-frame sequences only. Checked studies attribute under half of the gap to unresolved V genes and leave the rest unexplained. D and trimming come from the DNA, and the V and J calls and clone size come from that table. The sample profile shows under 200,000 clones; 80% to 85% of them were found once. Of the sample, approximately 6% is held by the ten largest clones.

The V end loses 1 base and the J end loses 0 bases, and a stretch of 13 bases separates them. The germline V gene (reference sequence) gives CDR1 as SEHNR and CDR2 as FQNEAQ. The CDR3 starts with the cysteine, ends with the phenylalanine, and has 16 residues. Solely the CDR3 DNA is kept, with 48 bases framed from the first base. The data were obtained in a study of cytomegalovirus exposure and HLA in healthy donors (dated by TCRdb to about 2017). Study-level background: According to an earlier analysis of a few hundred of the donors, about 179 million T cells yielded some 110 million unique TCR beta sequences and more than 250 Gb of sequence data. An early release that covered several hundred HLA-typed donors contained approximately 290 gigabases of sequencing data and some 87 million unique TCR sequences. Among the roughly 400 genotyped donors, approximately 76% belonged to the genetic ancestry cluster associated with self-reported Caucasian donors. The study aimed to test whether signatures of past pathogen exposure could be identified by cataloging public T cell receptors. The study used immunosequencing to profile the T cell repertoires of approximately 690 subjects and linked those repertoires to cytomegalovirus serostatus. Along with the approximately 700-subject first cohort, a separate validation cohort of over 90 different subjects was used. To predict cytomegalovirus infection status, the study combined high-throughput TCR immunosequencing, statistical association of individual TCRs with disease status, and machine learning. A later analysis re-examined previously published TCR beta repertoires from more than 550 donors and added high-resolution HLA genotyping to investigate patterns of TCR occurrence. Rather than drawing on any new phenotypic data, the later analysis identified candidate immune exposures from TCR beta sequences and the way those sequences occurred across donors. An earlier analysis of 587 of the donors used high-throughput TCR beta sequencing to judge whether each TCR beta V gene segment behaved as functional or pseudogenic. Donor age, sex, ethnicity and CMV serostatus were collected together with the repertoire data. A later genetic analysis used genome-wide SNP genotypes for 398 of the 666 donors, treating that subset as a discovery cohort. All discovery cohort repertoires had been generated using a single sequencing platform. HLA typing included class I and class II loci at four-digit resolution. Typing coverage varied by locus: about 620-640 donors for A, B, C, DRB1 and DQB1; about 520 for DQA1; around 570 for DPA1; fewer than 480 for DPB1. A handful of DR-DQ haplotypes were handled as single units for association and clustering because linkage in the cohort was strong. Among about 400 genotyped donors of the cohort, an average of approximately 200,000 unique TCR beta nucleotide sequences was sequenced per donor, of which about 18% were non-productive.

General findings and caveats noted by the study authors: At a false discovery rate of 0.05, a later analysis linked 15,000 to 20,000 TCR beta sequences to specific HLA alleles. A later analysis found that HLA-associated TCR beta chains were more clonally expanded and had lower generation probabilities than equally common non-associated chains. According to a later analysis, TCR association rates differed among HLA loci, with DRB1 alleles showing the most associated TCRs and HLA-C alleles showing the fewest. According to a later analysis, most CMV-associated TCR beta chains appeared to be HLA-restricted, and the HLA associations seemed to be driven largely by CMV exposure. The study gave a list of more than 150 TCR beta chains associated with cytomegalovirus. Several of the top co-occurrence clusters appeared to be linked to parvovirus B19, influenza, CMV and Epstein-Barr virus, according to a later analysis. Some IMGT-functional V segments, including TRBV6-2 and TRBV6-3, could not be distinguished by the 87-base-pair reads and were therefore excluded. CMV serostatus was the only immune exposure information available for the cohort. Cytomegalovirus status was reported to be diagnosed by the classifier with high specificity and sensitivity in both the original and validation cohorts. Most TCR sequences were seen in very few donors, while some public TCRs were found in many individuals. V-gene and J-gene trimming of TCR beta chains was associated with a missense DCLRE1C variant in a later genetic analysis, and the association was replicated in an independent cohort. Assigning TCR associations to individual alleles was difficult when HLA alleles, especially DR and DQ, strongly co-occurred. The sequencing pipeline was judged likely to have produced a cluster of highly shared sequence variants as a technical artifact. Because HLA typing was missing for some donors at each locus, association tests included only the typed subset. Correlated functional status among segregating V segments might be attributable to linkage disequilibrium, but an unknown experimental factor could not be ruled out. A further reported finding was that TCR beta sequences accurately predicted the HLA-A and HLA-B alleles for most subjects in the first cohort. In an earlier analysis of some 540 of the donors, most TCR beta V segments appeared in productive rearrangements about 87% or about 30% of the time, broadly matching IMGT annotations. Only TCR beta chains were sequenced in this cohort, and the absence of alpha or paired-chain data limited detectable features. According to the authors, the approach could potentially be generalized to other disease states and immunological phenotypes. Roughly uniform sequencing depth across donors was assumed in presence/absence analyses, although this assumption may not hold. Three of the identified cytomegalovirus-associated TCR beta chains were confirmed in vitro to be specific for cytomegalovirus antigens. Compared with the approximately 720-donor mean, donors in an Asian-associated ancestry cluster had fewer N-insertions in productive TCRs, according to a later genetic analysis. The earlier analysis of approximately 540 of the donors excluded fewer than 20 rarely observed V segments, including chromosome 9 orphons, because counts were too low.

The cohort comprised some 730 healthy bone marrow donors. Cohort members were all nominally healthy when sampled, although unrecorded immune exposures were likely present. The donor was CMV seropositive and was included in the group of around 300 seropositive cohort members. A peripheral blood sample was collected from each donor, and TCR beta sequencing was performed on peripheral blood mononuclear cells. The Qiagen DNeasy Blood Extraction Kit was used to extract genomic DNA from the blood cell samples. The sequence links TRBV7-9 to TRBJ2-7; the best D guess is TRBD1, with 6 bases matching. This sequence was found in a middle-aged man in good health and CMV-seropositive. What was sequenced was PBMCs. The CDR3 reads CASSLEPGHDSYEQYF. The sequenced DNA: TGTGCCAGCAGCTTAGAACCGGGACACGACTCCTACGAGCAGTACTTC. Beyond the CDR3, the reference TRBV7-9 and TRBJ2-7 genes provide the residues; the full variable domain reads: DTGVSQNPRHKITKRGQNVTFRCDPISEHNRLYWYRQTLGQGPEFLTYFQNEAQLEKSRLLSDRFSAERPKGSFSTLEIQRTEQGDSAMYLCASSLEPGHDSYEQYFGPGTRLTVT.